The 6 T cell receptor beta chains below come from one sample, sequenced in a study of cytomegalovirus exposure and HLA in healthy donors. 13 Jbeta primers and 60 Vbeta primers were used for the PCR. This table comes from immunoSEQ multiplex PCR, and its TCRdb copy is limited to in-frame clones, with some not included. The sample shows around 180,000 clones, 70% to 80% of them seen only once. The sample taken for sequencing was PBMCs. Receptors were obtained from a middle-aged woman in good health and CMV-seronegative.

This chain joins TRBV28 and TRBJ2-7; a possible D gene is TRBD1 (5 bases). Germline assignment: CDR1 MDHEN and CDR2 SYDVKM. Trimming took 3 bases from V and 6 from J, leaving 9 bases between them. The CDR3 length is 12 residues. DNA for the CDR3: TGTGCCAGCAGTTTTGCAGGGCGCGAGCAGTACTTC. Its translation: CASSFAGREQYF.

This sequence joins TRBV11-2 and TRBJ1-1; D unclear. CDR3 length: 13 residues. The germline V and J ends were trimmed by 6 bases and 3 bases, with 11 bases remaining between them. CDR1 SGHAT and CDR2 FQNNGV come from the germline V gene. The CDR3 is CASSPSVDTEAFF. The CDR3 DNA reads as TGTGCCAGCAGTCCTTCGGTGGACACTGAAGCTTTCTTT.

The J gene is TRBJ2-7, the V gene TRBV9, with 7 bases matching TRBD2. This CDR3 comprises 15 residues. The ends lost 0 bases at V and 3 bases at J; junction bases unmatched: 6. Per the germline V gene, CDR1 is SGDLS and CDR2 is YYNGEE. The CDR3 loop is CASSVEPAGVYEQYF. The CDR3 DNA is TGTGCCAGCAGCGTAGAACCCGCGGGAGTCTACGAGCAGTACTTC. Full variable domain (rest looked up from reference TRBV9 and TRBJ2-7): DSGVTQTPKHLITATGQRVTLRCSPRSGDLSVYWYQQSLDQGLQFLIQYYNGEERAKGNILERFSAQQFPDLHSELNLSSLELGDSALYFCASSVEPAGVYEQYFGPGTRLTVT.

This clone was counted only a few times. This sequence joins TRBV29-1 and TRBJ1-4, with 8 bases that match TRBD1. The J segment lost 3 bases and the V segment lost 4 bases, leaving 4 bases of the junction unmatched. The CDR3 consists of 14 residues. CDR1 SQVTM and CDR2 ANQGSEA come from the germline V gene. DNA for the CDR3: TGCAGCGTTGCCCCGGGACAGGCTAATGAAAAACTGTTTTTT. Translating gives CSVAPGQANEKLFF.

The V gene is TRBV30, the J gene TRBJ1-4; no clear D. The CDR3 length is 12 residues. Germline V gene data show CDR1 as GTSNPN and CDR2 as SVGIG (reference sequence). Trimming took off 4 bases at V and 5 bases at J, with 8 bases between the two ends. The CDR3 DNA is TGTGCCTGGACAGGTTGGAATGAAAAACTGTTTTTT. Protein sequence: CAWTGWNEKLFF.

The chain uses TRBV5-4 and TRBJ2-5; D unclear. CDR3 size: 14 residues. V lost 1 base and J 2 bases, leaving 9 bases between the germline ends. Per the germline V gene, CDR1 is SGHNT and CDR2 is YYREEE (reference sequence). This CDR3 is CASSLPQEQETQYF. The CDR3 DNA sequence: TGTGCCAGCAGCTTGCCTCAGGAACAAGAGACCCAGTACTTC.